This T cell receptor beta chain was sequenced for a study of T cell responses to AZD1222 COVID-19 vaccine. The ends were cut back, 7 bases at V and 8 bases at J, with 14 bases in the middle. CDR3 size: 13 residues. In germline, CDR1 is LNHDA, CDR2 SQIVND (reference sequence). Profiling relied on immunoSEQ multiplex PCR, and the TCRdb table lists in-frame clones only, not all of them. Altogether about 130,000 clones are present, 75% to 95% being singletons, with the ten largest covering roughly 3%. The specimen comprised peripheral blood, sampled on day 0 of AZD1222 vaccination. The V and J genes are TRBV19 and TRBJ1-4, with D uncertain. The source of this sequence is an adult in good health. CDR3 sequence: CASMVLGTEKLFF. The CDR3 region has the DNA TGTGCCAGTATGGTTCTCGGCACCGAAAAACTGTTTTTT.